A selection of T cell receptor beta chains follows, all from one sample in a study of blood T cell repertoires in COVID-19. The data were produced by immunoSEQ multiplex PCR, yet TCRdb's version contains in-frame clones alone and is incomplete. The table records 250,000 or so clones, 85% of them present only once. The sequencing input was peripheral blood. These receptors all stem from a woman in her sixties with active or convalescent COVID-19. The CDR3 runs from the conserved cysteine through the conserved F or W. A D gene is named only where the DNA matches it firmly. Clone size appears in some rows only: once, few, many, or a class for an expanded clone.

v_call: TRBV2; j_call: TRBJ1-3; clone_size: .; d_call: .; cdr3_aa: CASTGNWGNTIYF; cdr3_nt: TGTGCCAGCACAGGGAACTGGGGAAACACCATATATTTT
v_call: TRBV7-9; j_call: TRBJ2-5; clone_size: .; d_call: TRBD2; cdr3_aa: CASSPWQGGQETQYF; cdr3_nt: TGTGCCAGCAGCCCATGGCAGGGAGGGCAAGAGACCCAGTACTTC
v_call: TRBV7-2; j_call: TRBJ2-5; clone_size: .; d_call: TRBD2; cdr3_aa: CASSPGLAGGQETQYF; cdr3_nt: TGTGCCAGCAGCCCCGGACTAGCGGGGGGACAAGAGACCCAGTACTTC
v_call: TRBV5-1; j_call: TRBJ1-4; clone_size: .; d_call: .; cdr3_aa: CASSLGSTNEKLFF; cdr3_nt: TGCGCCAGCAGCTTGGGTAGCACTAATGAAAAACTGTTTTTT
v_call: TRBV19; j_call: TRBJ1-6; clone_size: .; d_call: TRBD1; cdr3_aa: CASSISGTGGYSPLHF; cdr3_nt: TGTGCCAGTAGTATTTCAGGGACAGGGGGTTATTCACCCCTCCACTTT
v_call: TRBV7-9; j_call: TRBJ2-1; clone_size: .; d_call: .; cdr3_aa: CASSLGGEPYNEQFF; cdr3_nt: TGTGCCAGCAGCTTAGGCGGGGAACCCTACAATGAGCAGTTCTTC
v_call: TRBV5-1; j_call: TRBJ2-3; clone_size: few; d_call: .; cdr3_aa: CASGPQRDNTDTQYF; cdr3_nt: TGCGCCAGCGGCCCCCAACGGGACAACACAGATACGCAGTATTTT
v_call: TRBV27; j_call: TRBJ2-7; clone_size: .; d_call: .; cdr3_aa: CASSLGRRYEQYF; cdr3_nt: TGTGCCAGCAGCCTGGGGAGAAGGTACGAGCAGTACTTC
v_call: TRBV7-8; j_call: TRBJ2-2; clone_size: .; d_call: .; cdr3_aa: CASSPVSTGELFF; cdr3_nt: TGTGCCAGCAGCCCGGTTTCCACCGGGGAGCTGTTTTTT
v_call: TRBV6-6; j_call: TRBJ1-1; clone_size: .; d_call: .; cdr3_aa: CASLREGTEAFF; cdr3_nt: TGTGCCAGTCTTAGGGAGGGGACTGAAGCTTTCTTT
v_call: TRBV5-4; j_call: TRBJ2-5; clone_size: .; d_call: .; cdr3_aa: CASSLDSETQYF; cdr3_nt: TGTGCCAGCAGCTTGGATTCGGAGACCCAGTACTTC
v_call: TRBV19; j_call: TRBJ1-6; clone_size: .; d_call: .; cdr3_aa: CASSPNEGGNSPLHF; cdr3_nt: TGTGCCAGTAGTCCTAATGAGGGTGGAAATTCACCCCTCCACTTT
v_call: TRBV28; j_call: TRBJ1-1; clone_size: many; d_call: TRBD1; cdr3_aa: CASSYRDRDVIAFF; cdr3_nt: TGTGCCAGCAGTTACCGGGACAGGGACGTTATCGCTTTCTTT
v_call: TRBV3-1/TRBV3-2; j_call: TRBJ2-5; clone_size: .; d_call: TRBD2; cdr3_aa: CASTAGTTTLQETQYF; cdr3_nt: TGTGCCAGCACTGCCGGGACTACAACCCTCCAAGAGACCCAGTACTTC
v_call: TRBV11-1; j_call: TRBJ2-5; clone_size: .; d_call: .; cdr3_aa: CASSFGFQETQYF; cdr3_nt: TGTGCCAGCAGCTTCGGGTTCCAAGAGACCCAGTACTTC
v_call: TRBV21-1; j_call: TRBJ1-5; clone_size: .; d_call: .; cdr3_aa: CASSKATGREPQHF; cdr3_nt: TGTGCCAGCAGCAAAGCGACAGGGCGGGAGCCCCAGCATTTT
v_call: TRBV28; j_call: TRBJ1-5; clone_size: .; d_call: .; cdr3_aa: CASSIRQAYSNQPQHF; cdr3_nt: TGTGCCAGCAGTATCCGACAGGCATATAGCAATCAGCCCCAGCATTTT
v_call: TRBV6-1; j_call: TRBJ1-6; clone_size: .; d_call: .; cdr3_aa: CASSEQRNSPLHF; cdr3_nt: TGTGCCAGCAGTGAACAGCGGAATTCACCCCTCCACTTT
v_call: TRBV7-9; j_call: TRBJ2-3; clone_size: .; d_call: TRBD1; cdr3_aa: CASSTRSTGLTDTQYF; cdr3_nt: TGTGCCAGCAGCACCCGGTCGACAGGGCTCACAGATACGCAGTATTTT
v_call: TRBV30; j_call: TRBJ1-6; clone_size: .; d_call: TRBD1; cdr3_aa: CAWSPGTGNYNSPLHF; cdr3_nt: TGTGCCTGGAGTCCCGGGACAGGTAACTATAATTCACCCCTCCACTTT
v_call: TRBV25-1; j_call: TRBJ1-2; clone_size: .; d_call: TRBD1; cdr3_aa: CASSESVLTGGEGYTF; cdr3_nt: TGTGCCAGCAGTGAATCCGTCCTGACAGGGGGCGAGGGCTACACCTTC
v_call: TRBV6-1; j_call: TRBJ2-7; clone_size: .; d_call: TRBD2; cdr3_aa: CASSEPGGPREQYF; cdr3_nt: TGTGCCAGCAGTGAACCGGGAGGGCCGCGAGAGCAGTACTTC
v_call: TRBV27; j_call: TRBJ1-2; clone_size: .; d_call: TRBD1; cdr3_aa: CASLPGQGNPNYGYTF; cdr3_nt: TGTGCCAGCCTACCGGGACAGGGGAATCCAAACTATGGCTACACCTTC
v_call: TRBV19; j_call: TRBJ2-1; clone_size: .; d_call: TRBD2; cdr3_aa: CASSDGLAGRVEQFF; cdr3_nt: TGTGCCAGTAGTGACGGACTAGCGGGACGAGTTGAGCAGTTCTTC
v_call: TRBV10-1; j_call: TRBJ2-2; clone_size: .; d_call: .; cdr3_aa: CASSGWSAGELFF; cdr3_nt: TGCGCCAGCAGTGGTTGGAGTGCCGGGGAGCTGTTTTTT
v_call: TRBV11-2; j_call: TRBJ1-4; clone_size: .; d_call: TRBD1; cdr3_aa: CASSPGQGSSNEKLFF; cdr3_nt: TGTGCCAGCAGCCCAGGACAGGGGAGCTCCAATGAAAAACTGTTTTTT
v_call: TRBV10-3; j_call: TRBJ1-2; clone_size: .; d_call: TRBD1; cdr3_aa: CAIRSGTGSDSDYGYTF; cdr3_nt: TGTGCCATCAGATCCGGGACAGGGTCGGATTCGGACTATGGCTACACCTTC
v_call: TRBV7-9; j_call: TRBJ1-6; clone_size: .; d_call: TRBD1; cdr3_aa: CASSSLRQGSSIYSPLHF; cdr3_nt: TGTGCCAGCAGCTCTCTCAGACAGGGATCTAGCATTTATTCACCCCTCCACTTT
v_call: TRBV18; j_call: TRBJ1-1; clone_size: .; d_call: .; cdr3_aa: CASSPGGHPTEAFF; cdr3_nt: TGTGCCAGCTCACCCGGGGGGCACCCTACTGAAGCTTTCTTT
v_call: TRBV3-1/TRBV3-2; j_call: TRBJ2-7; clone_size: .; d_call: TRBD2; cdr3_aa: CASSRGTSGSYEQYF; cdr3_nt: TGTGCCAGCAGCCGCGGGACTAGCGGGAGTTACGAGCAGTACTTC
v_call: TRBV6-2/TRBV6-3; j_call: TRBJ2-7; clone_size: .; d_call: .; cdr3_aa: CASSQGLGGYEQYF; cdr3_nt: TGTGCCAGCAGTCAAGGACTAGGGGGCTACGAGCAGTACTTC
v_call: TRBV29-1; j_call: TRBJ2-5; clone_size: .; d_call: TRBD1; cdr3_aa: CSAAGRTGFQETQYF; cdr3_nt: TGCAGCGCCGCAGGGCGGACAGGGTTCCAAGAGACCCAGTACTTC
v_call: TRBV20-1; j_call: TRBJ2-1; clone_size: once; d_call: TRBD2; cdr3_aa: CSASELAGGKAYNEQFF; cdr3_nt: TGCAGTGCTAGTGAACTAGCGGGAGGGAAGGCCTACAATGAGCAGTTCTTC
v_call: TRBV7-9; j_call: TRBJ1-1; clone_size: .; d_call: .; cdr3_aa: CASGLDTEAFF; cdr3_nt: TGTGCCAGCGGCCTGGACACTGAAGCTTTCTTT
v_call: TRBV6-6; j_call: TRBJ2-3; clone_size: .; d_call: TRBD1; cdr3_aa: CASNRPNRGSDTQYF; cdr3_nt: TGTGCCAGCAACAGACCTAACAGGGGTTCAGATACGCAGTATTTT
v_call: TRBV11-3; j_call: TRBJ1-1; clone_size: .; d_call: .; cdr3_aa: CASSLERRGIQAGIGLNTEAFF; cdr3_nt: TGTGCCAGCAGCTTAGAAAGGAGGGGAATTCAGGCCGGGATTGGATTGAACACTGAAGCTTTCTTT
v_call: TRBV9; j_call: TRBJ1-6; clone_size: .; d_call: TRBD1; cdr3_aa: CASGTGENSPLHF; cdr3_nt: TGTGCCTCAGGGACAGGCGAAAATTCACCCCTCCACTTT
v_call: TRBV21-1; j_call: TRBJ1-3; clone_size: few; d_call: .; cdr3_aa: CASSKNMGRTSSGNTIYF; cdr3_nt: TGTGCCAGCAGCAAAAATATGGGCCGAACCAGCTCTGGAAACACCATATATTTT
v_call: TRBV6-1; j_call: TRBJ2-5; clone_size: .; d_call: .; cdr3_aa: CASSDRTQYF; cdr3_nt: TGTGCCAGCAGTGATCGGACCCAGTACTTC
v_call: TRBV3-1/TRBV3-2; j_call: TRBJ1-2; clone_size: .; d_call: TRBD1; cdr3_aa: CASSHASHRTGAGYTF; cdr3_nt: TGTGCCAGCAGCCACGCATCCCACCGGACAGGGGCTGGCTACACCTTC
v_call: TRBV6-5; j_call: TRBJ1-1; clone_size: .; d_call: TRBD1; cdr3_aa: CASSRAQTGVEAFF; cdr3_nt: TGTGCCAGCAGCCGGGCCCAGACAGGGGTTGAAGCTTTCTTT
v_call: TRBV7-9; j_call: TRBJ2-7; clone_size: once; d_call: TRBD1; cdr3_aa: CASSLTIGQGGHEQYF; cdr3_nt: TGTGCCAGCAGCTTAACGATTGGACAGGGGGGGCACGAGCAGTACTTC
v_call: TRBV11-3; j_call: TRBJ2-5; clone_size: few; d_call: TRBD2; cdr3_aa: CASSLRGGETQYF; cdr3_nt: TGTGCCAGCAGCTTACGCGGGGGGGAGACCCAGTACTTC